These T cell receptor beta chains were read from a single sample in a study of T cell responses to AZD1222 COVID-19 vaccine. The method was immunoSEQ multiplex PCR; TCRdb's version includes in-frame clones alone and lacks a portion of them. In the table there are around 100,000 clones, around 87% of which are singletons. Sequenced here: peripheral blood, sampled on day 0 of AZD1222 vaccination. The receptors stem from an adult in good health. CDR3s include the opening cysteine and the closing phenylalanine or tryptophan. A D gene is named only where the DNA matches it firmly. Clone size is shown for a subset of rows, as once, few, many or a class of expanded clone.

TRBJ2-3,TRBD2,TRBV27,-,TGTGCCAGCAGTTCGTCCGGGACTAGCGGGATCACAGATACGCAGTATTTT,CASSSSGTSGITDTQYF
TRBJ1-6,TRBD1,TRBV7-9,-,TGTGCCAGCAGCTTAGTCACCGGGACAGGGGGTCCCTTTGATTCACCCCTCCACTTT,CASSLVTGTGGPFDSPLHF
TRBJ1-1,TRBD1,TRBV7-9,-,TGTGCCAGCAGCCGACAGGGTTTGACTGAAGCTTTCTTT,CASSRQGLTEAFF
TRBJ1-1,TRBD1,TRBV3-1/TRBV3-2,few,TGTGCCAGCAGCCAGGAGACAGGGGCCATGAACACTGAAGCTTTCTTT,CASSQETGAMNTEAFF
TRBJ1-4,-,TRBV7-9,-,TGTGCCAGCAGCCCGACTTGGGGGGCGATTGGTAATGAAAAACTGTTTTTT,CASSPTWGAIGNEKLFF
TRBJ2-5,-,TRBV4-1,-,TGCGCCAGCTCCTCTGACCCTAGTCGGGTACAAGAGACCCAGTACTTC,CASSSDPSRVQETQYF
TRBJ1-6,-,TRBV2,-,TGTGCCAGCAGTGGACCTTCTAATTCACCCCTCCACTTT,CASSGPSNSPLHF
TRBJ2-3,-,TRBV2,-,TGTGCCAGCGGCAGGAATATAGATACGCAGTATTTT,CASGRNIDTQYF
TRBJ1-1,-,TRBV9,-,TGTGCCAGCAGCGTAGTGGCACATGGGACATCTGAAGCTTTCTTT,CASSVVAHGTSEAFF
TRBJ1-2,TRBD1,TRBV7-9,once,TGTGCCAGCAGCTCGGGACAGGGGGAGGACTATGGCTACACCTTC,CASSSGQGEDYGYTF
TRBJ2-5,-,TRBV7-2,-,TGTGCCAGCCGGAGGGGGGCGCAAGAGACCCAGTACTTC,CASRRGAQETQYF
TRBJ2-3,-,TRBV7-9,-,TGTGCCAGCACAGCGGCAGCGACGACAGATACGCAGTATTTT,CASTAAATTDTQYF
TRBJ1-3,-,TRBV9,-,TGTGCCAGCAGTATACAGGGACGCCGCGGAAACACCATATATTTT,CASSIQGRRGNTIYF
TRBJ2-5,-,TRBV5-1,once,TGCGCCAGCAGCGACTCAGAGACCCAGTACTTC,CASSDSETQYF
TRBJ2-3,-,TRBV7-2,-,TGTGCCAGCAGCTTACAGGCCTCTAGCACAGATACGCAGTATTTT,CASSLQASSTDTQYF
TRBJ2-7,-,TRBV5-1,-,TGCGCCAGCAGTCCGACGTCCCGTACCTACGAGCAGTACTTC,CASSPTSRTYEQYF
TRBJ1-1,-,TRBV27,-,TGTGCCAGCAGTTTCAAGGGGAGGAACACTGAAGCTTTCTTT,CASSFKGRNTEAFF
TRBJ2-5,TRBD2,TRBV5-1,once,TGCGCCAGCAGCATGACGGGACTAGCGGGAGAGACCCAGTACTTC,CASSMTGLAGETQYF